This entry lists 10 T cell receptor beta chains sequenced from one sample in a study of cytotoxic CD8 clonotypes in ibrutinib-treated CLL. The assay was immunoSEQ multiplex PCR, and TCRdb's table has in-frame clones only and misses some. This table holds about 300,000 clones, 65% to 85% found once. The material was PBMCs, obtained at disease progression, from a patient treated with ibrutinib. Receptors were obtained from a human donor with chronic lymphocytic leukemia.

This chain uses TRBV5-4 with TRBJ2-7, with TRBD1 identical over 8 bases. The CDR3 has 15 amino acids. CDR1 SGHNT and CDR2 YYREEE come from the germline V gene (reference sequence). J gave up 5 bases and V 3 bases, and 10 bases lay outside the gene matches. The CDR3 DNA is TGTGCCAGCAGCTCCGGCGGTGGGACAGGCCACGAGCAGTACTTC. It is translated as CASSSGGGTGHEQYF.

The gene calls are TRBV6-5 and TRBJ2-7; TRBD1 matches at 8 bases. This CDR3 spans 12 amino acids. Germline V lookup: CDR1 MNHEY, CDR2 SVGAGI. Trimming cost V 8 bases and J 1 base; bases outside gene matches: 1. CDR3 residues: CASGQGSYEQYF. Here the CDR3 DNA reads TGTGCCAGCGGACAGGGTTCCTACGAGCAGTACTTC.

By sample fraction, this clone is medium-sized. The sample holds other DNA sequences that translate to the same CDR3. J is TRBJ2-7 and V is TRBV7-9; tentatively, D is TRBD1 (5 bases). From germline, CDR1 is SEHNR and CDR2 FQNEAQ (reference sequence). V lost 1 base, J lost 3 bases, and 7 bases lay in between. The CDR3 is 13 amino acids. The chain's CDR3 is CASSLGQNYEQYF. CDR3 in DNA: TGTGCCAGCAGCTTAGGACAGAACTACGAGCAGTACTTC.

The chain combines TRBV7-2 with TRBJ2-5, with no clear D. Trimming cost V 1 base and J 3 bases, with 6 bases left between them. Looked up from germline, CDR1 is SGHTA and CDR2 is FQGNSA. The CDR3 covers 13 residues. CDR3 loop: CASSLDQEETQYF. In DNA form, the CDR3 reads TGTGCCAGCAGCTTAGATCAGGAAGAGACCCAGTACTTC.

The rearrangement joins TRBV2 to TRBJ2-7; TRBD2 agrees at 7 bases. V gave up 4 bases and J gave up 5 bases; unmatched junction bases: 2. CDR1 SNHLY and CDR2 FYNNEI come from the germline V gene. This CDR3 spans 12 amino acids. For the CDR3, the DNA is TGTGCCAGCAGTGGGCGGGGGAACGAGCAGTACTTC. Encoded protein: CASSGRGNEQYF.

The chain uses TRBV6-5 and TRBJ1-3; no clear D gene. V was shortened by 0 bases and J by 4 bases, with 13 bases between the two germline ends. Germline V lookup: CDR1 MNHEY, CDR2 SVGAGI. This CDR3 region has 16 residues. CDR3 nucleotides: TGTGCCAGCAGTTACTCGAAGAGGGCAGGAGGAAACACCATATATTTT. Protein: CASSYSKRAGGNTIYF.

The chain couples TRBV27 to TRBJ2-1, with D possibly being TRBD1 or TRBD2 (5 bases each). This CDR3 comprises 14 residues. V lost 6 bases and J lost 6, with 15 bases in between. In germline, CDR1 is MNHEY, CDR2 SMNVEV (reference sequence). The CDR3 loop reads CASRVVEGLNEQFF. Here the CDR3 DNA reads TGTGCCAGCAGGGTGGTCGAGGGGCTCAATGAGCAGTTCTTC.

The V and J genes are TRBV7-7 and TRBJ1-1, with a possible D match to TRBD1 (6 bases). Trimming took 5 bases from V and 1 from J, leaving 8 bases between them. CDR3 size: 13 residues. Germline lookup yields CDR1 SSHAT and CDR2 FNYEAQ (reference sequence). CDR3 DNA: TGTGCCAGCAGCCAGGACAGGAACACTGAAGCTTTCTTT. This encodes CASSQDRNTEAFF.

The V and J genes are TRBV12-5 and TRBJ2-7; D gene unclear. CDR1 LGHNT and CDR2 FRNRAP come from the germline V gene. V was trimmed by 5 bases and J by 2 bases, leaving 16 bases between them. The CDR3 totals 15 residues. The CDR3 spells CASGKALLLTYEQYF. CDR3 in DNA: TGTGCTAGTGGTAAGGCACTCCTACTTACCTACGAGCAGTACTTC.

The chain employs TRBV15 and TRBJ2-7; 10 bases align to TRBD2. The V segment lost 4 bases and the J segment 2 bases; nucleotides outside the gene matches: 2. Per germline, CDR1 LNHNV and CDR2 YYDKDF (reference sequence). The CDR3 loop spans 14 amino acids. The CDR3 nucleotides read TGTGCCACCAGCACCCTAGCGGGGGCCTACGAGCAGTACTTC. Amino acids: CATSTLAGAYEQYF.